Listed here are 19 T cell receptor beta chains from one sample, sequenced in a study of Tregs in tolerant kidney transplant recipients. Data came from immunoSEQ multiplex PCR; TCRdb stores just in-frame clones and leaves some out. Among tens of thousands of clones listed, 85% to 90% were seen once. Sequenced material: CD4+ T cells from blood, taken before the transplant. The receptor source for this set is a human donor who received a combined kidney and bone marrow transplant.

The chain couples TRBV11-3 to TRBJ2-7; D is unresolved. V was pared by 5 bases and J by 0 bases, with 5 bases between. This CDR3 contains 12 residues. Looked up from germline, CDR1 is SGHNT and CDR2 is YENEEA. This CDR3 is CASSQNSYEQYF. CDR3 nucleotides: TGTGCCAGCAGCCAAAACTCCTACGAGCAGTACTTC.

This rearrangement joins TRBV2 to TRBJ2-5; D gene unclear. This CDR3 spans 14 amino acids. The germline CDR1 and CDR2 sequences are SNHLY and FYNNEI. With 2 bases removed from V and 1 base from J, the gap between germline ends came to 8 bases. CDR3 DNA sequence: TGTGCCAGCAGTGAAAGTTGGAGCCAAGAGACCCAGTACTTC. Encoded protein: CASSESWSQETQYF.

The V call is TRBV6-5, the J call TRBJ1-1; TRBD1 is a possible D gene (5 bases). This CDR3 has 16 residues. CDR1 MNHEY and CDR2 SVGAGI come from the germline V gene. V was trimmed by 0 bases and J by 1 base, leaving 12 bases between them. The CDR3 spells CASSYSIRGRNTEAFF. In DNA form, the CDR3 reads TGTGCCAGCAGTTACTCCATTCGGGGGAGGAACACTGAAGCTTTCTTT.

This clone was counted a single time. This chain links TRBV2 with TRBJ2-2; D is uncertain. Looked up from germline, CDR1 is SNHLY and CDR2 is FYNNEI. The CDR3 loop spans 12 amino acids. The V and J ends lost 7 bases and 6 bases respectively, with 9 bases between them. The CDR3 loop reads CASMLESGELFF. CDR3 DNA sequence: TGTGCCAGCATGTTGGAGTCCGGGGAGCTGTTTTTT.

The chain links TRBV4-2 to TRBJ1-2; tentatively, D is TRBD1 (6 bases). From germline, CDR1 is LGHNA and CDR2 YNFKEQ. The CDR3 loop spans 20 amino acids. The V gene lost 0 bases and the J gene lost 2 bases, with 25 bases spanning the gap. The CDR3 here is CASSQEDLSLAGTRNYGYTF. CDR3 in DNA: TGTGCCAGCAGCCAAGAGGATCTCTCACTTGCCGGGACAAGAAACTATGGCTACACCTTC.

This chain links TRBV28 with TRBJ2-7, with 9 bases that match TRBD2. The CDR3 runs 17 residues. The junction had 7 bases not matched to a gene; V was cut back by 1 base and J by 0 bases. Per germline, CDR1 MDHEN and CDR2 SYDVKM. The CDR3: CASSLFPSGASSYEQYF. CDR3 nucleotide sequence: TGTGCCAGCAGTTTATTTCCTAGCGGGGCAAGCTCCTACGAGCAGTACTTC.

This sequence joins TRBV7-3 and TRBJ2-1; 10 nucleotides line up with TRBD1. The CDR3 extends over 14 amino acids. Germline V gene sequence: CDR1 SGHTA, CDR2 FQGTGA. Losses at the gene ends were 5 bases for V and 8 bases for J; bases not matched to a gene: 6. The CDR3 DNA follows: TGTGCCAGCAGCAAAGACAGGGGGCTAGATGAGCAGTTCTTC. Protein sequence: CASSKDRGLDEQFF.

This chain connects TRBV7-9 to TRBJ2-1; possible D gene TRBD2, 6 bases. CDR1 and CDR2 from the germline V gene are SEHNR and FQNEAQ (reference sequence). The CDR3 spans 15 residues. The V and J ends lost 0 bases and 7 bases respectively, with 13 bases between them. CDR3 sequence: CASSLAVGGGNEQFF. The CDR3 nucleotides are TGTGCCAGCAGCTTAGCAGTGGGAGGTGGGAATGAGCAGTTCTTC.

The chain has TRBV6-6 and TRBJ1-3; D call uncertain. With 7 bases removed from V and 1 base from J, the gap between germline ends came to 11 bases. The CDR3 runs to 14 residues. CDR1 and CDR2 (germline): MNHNY, SVGAGI (reference sequence). CDR3 protein: CASTDHESGNTIYF. The CDR3 DNA reads as TGTGCCAGCACCGATCACGAGTCTGGAAACACCATATATTTT.

The rearrangement joins TRBV27 to TRBJ2-7, with D maybe TRBD2 (5 bases). CDR3 length: 12 residues. Trimming pared 4 bases from V and 3 bases from J, leaving 7 bases between. CDR1 and CDR2 from the germline V gene are MNHEY and SMNVEV (reference sequence). The CDR3 reads CASSYSGYEQYF. CDR3 DNA sequence: TGTGCCAGCAGTTACAGCGGCTACGAGCAGTACTTC.

This chain connects TRBV19 to TRBJ1-1; 7 bases agree with TRBD1. The CDR3 is made up of 15 amino acids. CDR1 LNHDA and CDR2 SQIVND come from the germline V gene (reference sequence). Losses at the gene ends were 5 bases for V and 5 bases for J; bases not matched to a gene: 11. The CDR3 region has the DNA TGTGCCAGTAGTGGGGTACGAGGGGGCTTGACTGAAGCTTTCTTT. This gives the protein CASSGVRGGLTEAFF.

The chain is built from TRBV19 and TRBJ1-2, with a weak D call TRBD1 (6 bases). Germline assignment: CDR1 LNHDA and CDR2 SQIVND (reference sequence). V was pared by 2 bases and J by 4 bases, with 14 bases between. CDR3 length: 15 amino acids. This chain's CDR3 is CASSIRTANLYGYTF. The DNA of the CDR3 is TGTGCCAGTAGTATAAGGACAGCTAACCTCTATGGCTACACCTTC.

The J gene is TRBJ2-2, the V gene TRBV6-4, with 7 bases identical to TRBD1. Per germline, CDR1 MRHNA and CDR2 SNTAGT. The CDR3 runs 16 residues. V shed 5 bases, J shed 1 base, and the junction held 7 bases outside the gene matches. The chain's CDR3 is CASSLAGTENTGELFF. The CDR3 nucleotides are TGTGCCAGCAGTTTGGCCGGGACAGAGAACACCGGGGAGCTGTTTTTT.

The rearrangement uses TRBV2 and TRBJ2-4; no firm D call. CDR1 SNHLY and CDR2 FYNNEI come from the germline V gene. CDR3 length equals 14 residues. Trimming took 7 bases from V and 0 from J, leaving 10 bases between them. The CDR3 bases are TGTGCCAGCACGGCGGCACTAGCCAAAAACATTCAGTACTTC. Amino acids: CASTAALAKNIQYF.

This clone was seen a single time. V gene TRBV18 combines with J gene TRBJ2-2; the match to TRBD1 covers 12 bases. This CDR3 has 16 amino acids. J gave up 4 bases and V 2 bases, and 2 bases lay outside the gene matches. From germline, CDR1 is KGHSH and CDR2 LQKENI. The CDR3 bases are TGTGCCAGCTCACCAGGGACAGGGGGCACCACCGGGGAGCTGTTTTTT. Its protein is CASSPGTGGTTGELFF.

The chain joins TRBV5-1 to TRBJ2-7; the D gene is possibly TRBD2 (6 bases). V was cut by 0 bases and J by 5 bases, with 15 bases left in between. The germline V gene has CDR1 SGHRS and CDR2 YFSETQ. The CDR3 totals 15 residues. The CDR3: CASSLEGGTIDEQYF. Here the CDR3 DNA reads TGCGCCAGCAGCTTGGAGGGCGGGACCATCGACGAGCAGTACTTC.

This sequence joins TRBV6-5 and TRBJ2-3; D is perhaps TRBD1 (5 bases). The V gene's germline CDR1 is MNHEY and CDR2 SVGAGI. Trimming removed 2 bases at V and 8 bases at J, with 14 bases between. This CDR3 has 14 residues. Written as DNA, the CDR3 is TGTGCCAGCAGTTACATCCAGGGCGGTGGTACGCAGTATTTT. Protein: CASSYIQGGGTQYF.

J is TRBJ2-3 and V is TRBV6-6; no definite D call. The V end lost 7 bases, the J end lost 1 base, and 9 bases lay between the germline ends. The CDR3 length is 13 residues. Germline CDR1 is MNHNY and CDR2 is SVGAGI (reference sequence). The CDR3: CASKVLGTDTQYF. Here the CDR3 DNA reads TGTGCCAGCAAAGTGTTAGGCACAGATACGCAGTATTTT.

The rearrangement links TRBV10-1 to TRBJ2-3; TRBD1 agrees at 8 bases. The CDR3 spans 15 residues. The ends lost 3 bases at V and 4 bases at J; junction bases unmatched: 6. In germline, CDR1 is WNHNN, CDR2 SYGVQD (reference sequence). The DNA of the CDR3 is TGCGCCAGCAGTGAAAACAGGGGGAAGTCAGATACGCAGTATTTT. Its translation is CASSENRGKSDTQYF.